This record covers a single T cell receptor beta chain. These data belong to a study of blood T cell repertoires in COVID-19. Study background: T cells, B-cell-depleted T cells, or PBMCs provided the cDNA or gDNA that served as material.

The CDR3 runs 14 residues. Germline-derived CDR1 and CDR2 are LGHDT and YNNKEL (reference sequence). V gave up 1 base and J gave up 7 bases, with 14 bases separating them. Per the study methods: From reference gene primer amplification, estimates of nucleated cell counts were derived. Measured with immunoSEQ multiplex PCR; TCRdb has only the in-frame clones, and not every one. The DNA gave D and trimming, while V, J and clone size come from that table. The sample contains tens of thousands of clones, 89% of which appear only once. The origin of this receptor is a man aged 45 to 65 with active COVID-19. Source material: peripheral blood. The gene calls are TRBV3-1 (or the pseudogene TRBV3-2) and TRBJ2-7; D remains unclear. CDR3 residues: CASSQAVVAVEQYF. CDR3 DNA sequence: TGTGCCAGCAGCCAAGCAGTTGTTGCAGTTGAGCAGTACTTC.